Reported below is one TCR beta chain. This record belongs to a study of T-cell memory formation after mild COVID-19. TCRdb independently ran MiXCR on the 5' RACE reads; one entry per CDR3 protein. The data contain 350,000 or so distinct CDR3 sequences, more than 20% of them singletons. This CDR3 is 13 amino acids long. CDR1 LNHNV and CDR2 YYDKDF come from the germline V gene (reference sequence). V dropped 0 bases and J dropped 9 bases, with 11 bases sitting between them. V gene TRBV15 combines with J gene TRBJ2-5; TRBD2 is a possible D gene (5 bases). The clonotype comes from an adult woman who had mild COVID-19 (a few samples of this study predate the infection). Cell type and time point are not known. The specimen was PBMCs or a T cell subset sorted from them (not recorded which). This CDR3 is CATSRDTPGSQYF. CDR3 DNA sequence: TGTGCCACCAGCAGAGACACACCGGGGTCCCAGTACTTC.